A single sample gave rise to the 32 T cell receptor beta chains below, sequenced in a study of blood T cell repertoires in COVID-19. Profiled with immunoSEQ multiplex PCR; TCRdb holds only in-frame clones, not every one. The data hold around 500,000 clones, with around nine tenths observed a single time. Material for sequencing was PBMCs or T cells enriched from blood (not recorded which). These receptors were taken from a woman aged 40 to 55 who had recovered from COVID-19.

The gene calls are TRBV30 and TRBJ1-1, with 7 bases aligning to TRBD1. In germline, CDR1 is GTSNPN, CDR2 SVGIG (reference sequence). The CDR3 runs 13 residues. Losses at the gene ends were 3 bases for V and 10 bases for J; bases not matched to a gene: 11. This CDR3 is CAWSRQGGSLAFF. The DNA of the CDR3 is TGTGCCTGGAGCCGACAGGGAGGAAGTCTAGCTTTCTTT. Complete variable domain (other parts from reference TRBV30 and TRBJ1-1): SQTIHQWPATLVQPVGSPLSLECTVEGTSNPNLYWYRQAAGRGLQLLFYSVGIGQISSEVPQNLSASRPQDRQFILSSKKLLLSDSGFYLCAWSRQGGSLAFFGQGTRLTVV.

The CDR3: CASRGRTGSNSPLHF. The CDR3 DNA reads TGTGCCAGCAGGGGAAGGACAGGCAGTAATTCACCCCTCCACTTT. V is TRBV6-5 and J is TRBJ1-6, with 7 nucleotides matching TRBD1. Trimming at V came to 6 bases and at J to 6 bases, leaving 8 bases not matched to a gene. In germline, CDR1 is MNHEY, CDR2 SVGAGI. The CDR3 contains 15 residues.

The CDR3 here is CASSHRDRGYEQYF. CDR3 bases: TGTGCCAGCAGCCACAGGGACAGGGGCTACGAGCAGTACTTC. The chain combines TRBV5-4 with TRBJ2-7; TRBD1 matches at 10 bases. Germline V gene data show CDR1 as SGHNT and CDR2 as YYREEE (reference sequence). The CDR3 sequence is 14 residues long. V was pared by 4 bases and J by 3 bases, with 4 bases of the junction left unmatched. The full variable domain, completed using reference TRBV5-4 and TRBJ2-7, is ETGVTQSPTHLIKTRGQQVTLRCSSQSGHNTVSWYQQALGQGPQFIFQYYREEENGRGNFPPRFSGLQFPNYSSELNVNALELDDSALYLCASSHRDRGYEQYFGPGTRLTVT.

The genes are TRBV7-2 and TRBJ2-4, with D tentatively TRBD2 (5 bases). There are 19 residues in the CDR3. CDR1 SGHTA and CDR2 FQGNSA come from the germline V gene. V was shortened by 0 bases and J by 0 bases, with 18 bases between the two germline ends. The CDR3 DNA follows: TGTGCCAGCAGCTTAGCGGAGGTTTTCAGTGTTCAAGCCAAAAACATTCAGTACTTC. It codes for CASSLAEVFSVQAKNIQYF.

The CDR3 loop reads CASSFSGIATNEQFF. The DNA for the CDR3 is TGTGCCAGCAGCTTTAGCGGGATTGCAACCAATGAGCAGTTCTTC. This chain joins TRBV7-2 and TRBJ2-1, with TRBD2 matching over 8 bases. V was clipped by 3 bases and J by 6 bases; unmatched bases: 7. The CDR3 sequence is 15 residues long. CDR1 is SGHTA, CDR2 FQGNSA, per germline. The whole variable domain, filled in from reference TRBV7-2 and TRBJ2-1, reads GAGVSQSPSNKVTEKGKDVELRCDPISGHTALYWYRQSLGQGLEFLIYFQGNSAPDKSGLPSDRFSAERTGGSVSTLTIQRTQQEDSAVYLCASSFSGIATNEQFFGPGTRLTVL.

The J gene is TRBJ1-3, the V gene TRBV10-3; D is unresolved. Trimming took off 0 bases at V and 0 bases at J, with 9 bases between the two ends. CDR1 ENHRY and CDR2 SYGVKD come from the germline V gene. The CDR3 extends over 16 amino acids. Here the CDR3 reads CAISESMHYSGNTIYF. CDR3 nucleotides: TGTGCCATCAGTGAGTCTATGCACTACTCTGGAAACACCATATATTTT.

In DNA, the CDR3 is TGTGCCAGCAGCCTCGACAGGGGCGATGAGCAGTTCTTC. This gives the protein CASSLDRGDEQFF. V and J are TRBV27 and TRBJ2-1, with TRBD1 matching over 8 bases. CDR1 is MNHEY and CDR2 is SMNVEV in the germline V gene (reference sequence). This CDR3 has 13 amino acids. V gave up 6 bases and J gave up 8 bases; unmatched junction bases: 6.

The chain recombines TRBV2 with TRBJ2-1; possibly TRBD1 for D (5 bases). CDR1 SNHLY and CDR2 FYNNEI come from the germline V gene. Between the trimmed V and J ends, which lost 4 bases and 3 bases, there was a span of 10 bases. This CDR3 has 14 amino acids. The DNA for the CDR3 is TGTGCCAGCAGTGTGATGGACAACTACAATGAGCAGTTCTTC. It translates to CASSVMDNYNEQFF.

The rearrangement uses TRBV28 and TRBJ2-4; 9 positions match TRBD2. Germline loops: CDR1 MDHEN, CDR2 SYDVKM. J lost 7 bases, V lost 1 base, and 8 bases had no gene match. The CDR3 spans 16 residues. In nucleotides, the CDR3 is TGTGCCAGCAGTTTATTCTCCGCGGGAGGGTCGAACATTCAGTACTTC. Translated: CASSLFSAGGSNIQYF.

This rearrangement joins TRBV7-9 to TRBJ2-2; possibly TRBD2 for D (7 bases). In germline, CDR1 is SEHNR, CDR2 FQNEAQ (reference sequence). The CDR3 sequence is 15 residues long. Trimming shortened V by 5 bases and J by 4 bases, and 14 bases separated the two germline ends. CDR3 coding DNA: TGTGCCAGCAGCCTTCGGGGGGCAGTCACCGGGGAGCTGTTTTTT. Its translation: CASSLRGAVTGELFF. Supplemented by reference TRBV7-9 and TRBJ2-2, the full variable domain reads DTGVSQNPRHKITKRGQNVTFRCDPISEHNRLYWYRQTLGQGPEFLTYFQNEAQLEKSRLLSDRFSAERPKGSFSTLEIQRTEQGDSAMYLCASSLRGAVTGELFFGEGSRLTVL.

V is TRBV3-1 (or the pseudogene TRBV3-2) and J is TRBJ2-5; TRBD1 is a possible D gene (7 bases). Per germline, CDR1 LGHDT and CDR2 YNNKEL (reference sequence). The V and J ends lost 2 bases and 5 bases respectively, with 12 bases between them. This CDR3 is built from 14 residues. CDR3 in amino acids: CASSQRAGGETQYF. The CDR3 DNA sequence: TGTGCCAGCAGCCAAAGGGCAGGGGGGGAGACCCAGTACTTC.

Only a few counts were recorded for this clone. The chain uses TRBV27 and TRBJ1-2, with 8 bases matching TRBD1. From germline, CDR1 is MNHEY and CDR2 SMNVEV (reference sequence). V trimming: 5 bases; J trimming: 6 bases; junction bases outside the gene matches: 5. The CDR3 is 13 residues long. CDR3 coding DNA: TGTGCCAGCAGTCGACAGGGGATCAATGGCTACACCTTC. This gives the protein CASSRQGINGYTF.

The CDR3 sequence is CSARAGSTQYF. As DNA, the CDR3 is TGCAGTGCTAGAGCCGGGAGTACGCAGTATTTT. The rearrangement joins TRBV20-1 to TRBJ2-3, with D tentatively TRBD2 (6 bases). Germline loops: CDR1 DFQATT, CDR2 SNEGSKA (reference sequence). V was pared by 1 base and J by 8 bases, with 7 bases between. CDR3 size: 11 residues.

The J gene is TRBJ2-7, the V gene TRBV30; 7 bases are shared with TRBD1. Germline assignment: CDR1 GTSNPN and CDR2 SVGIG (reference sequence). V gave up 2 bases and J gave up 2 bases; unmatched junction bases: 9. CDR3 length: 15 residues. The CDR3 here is CAWSIGQAATYEQYF. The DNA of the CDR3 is TGTGCCTGGAGTATTGGACAGGCAGCCACCTACGAGCAGTACTTC.

As DNA, the CDR3 is TGTGCCAGCAGTTACTCGTCACGGCAGGGTACTGAAGCTTTCTTT. Its protein product is CASSYSSRQGTEAFF. The chain employs TRBV6-5 and TRBJ1-1; perhaps TRBD1 as D (5 bases). From germline, CDR1 is MNHEY and CDR2 SVGAGI. With 0 bases removed from V and 5 bases from J, the gap between germline ends came to 13 bases. The CDR3 extends over 15 amino acids.

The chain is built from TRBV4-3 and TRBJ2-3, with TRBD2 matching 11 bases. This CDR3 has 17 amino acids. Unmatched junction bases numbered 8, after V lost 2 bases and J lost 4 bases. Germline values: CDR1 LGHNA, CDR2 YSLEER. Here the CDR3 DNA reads TGCGCCAGCAGCCAAACCCCACTAGCGGGAGAGGCAGATACGCAGTATTTT. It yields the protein CASSQTPLAGEADTQYF.

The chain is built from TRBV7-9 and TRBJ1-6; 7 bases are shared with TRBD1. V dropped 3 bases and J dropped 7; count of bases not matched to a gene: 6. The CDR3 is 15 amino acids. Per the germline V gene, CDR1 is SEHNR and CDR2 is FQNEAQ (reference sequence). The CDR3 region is CASSFDRVGNSPLHF. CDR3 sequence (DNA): TGTGCCAGCAGCTTCGACAGGGTCGGGAATTCACCCCTCCACTTT. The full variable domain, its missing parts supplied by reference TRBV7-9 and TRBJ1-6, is DTGVSQNPRHKITKRGQNVTFRCDPISEHNRLYWYRQTLGQGPEFLTYFQNEAQLEKSRLLSDRFSAERPKGSFSTLEIQRTEQGDSAMYLCASSFDRVGNSPLHFGNGTRLTVT.

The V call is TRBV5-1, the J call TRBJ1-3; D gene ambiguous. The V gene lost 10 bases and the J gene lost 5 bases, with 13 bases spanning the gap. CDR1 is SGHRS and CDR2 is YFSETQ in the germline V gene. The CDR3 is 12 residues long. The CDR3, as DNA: TGCGCCGGCCATGGAGGCCGAAACACCATATATTTT. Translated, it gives CAGHGGRNTIYF.

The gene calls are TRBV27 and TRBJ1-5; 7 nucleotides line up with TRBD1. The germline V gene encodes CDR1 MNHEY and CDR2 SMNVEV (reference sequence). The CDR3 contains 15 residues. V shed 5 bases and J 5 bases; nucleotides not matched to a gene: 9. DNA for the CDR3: TGTGCCAGCAGTCCGTTAGACAGGGAGCATCAGCCCCAGCATTTT. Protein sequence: CASSPLDREHQPQHF.

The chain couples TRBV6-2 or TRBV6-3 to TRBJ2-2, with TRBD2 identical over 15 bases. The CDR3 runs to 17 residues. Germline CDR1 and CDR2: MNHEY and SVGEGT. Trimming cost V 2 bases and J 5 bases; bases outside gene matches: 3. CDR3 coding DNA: TGTGCCAGCAGTTACAGGACTAGCGGGAGGGGAACCGGGGAGCTGTTTTTT. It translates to CASSYRTSGRGTGELFF.

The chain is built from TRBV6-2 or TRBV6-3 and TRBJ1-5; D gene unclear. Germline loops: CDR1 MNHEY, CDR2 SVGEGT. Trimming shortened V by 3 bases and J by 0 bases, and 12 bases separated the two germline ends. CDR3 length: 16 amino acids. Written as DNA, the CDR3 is TGTGCCAGCAGTTATACCGTGACTACTAGCAATCAGCCCCAGCATTTT. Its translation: CASSYTVTTSNQPQHF.

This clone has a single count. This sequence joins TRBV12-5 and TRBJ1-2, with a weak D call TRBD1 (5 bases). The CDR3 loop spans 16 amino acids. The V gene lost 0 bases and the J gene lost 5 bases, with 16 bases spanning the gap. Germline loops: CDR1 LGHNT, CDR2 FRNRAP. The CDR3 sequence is CASGLVDRTNPYGYTF. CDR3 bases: TGTGCTAGTGGTTTGGTTGACAGAACGAACCCTTATGGCTACACCTTC.

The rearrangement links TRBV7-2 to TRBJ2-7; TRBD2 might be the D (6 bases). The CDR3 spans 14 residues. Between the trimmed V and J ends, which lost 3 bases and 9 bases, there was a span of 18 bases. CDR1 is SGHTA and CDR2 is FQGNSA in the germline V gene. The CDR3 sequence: CASSLGGAPWAQYF. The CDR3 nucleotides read TGTGCCAGCAGCTTGGGGGGAGCGCCCTGGGCGCAGTACTTC.

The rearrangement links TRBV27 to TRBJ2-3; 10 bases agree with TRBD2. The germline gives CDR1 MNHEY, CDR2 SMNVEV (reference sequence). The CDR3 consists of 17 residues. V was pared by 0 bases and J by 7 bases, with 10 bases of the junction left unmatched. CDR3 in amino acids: CASSLSILAGMFNTQYF. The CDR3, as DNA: TGTGCCAGCAGTTTATCGATACTAGCGGGAATGTTTAATACGCAGTATTTT.

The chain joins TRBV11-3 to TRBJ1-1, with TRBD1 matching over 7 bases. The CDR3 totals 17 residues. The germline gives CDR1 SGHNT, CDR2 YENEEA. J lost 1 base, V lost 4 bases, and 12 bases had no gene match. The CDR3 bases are TGTGCCAGCAGCTCGACCTCTACAGGGGAAGGGAACACTGAAGCTTTCTTT. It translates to CASSSTSTGEGNTEAFF.

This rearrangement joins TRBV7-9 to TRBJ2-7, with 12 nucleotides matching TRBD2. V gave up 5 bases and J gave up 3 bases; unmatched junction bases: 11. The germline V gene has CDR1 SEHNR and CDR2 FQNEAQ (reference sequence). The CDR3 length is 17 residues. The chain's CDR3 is CASSPARLAGGIYEQYF. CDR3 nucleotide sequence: TGTGCCAGCAGCCCGGCCCGGCTAGCGGGAGGGATCTACGAGCAGTACTTC.

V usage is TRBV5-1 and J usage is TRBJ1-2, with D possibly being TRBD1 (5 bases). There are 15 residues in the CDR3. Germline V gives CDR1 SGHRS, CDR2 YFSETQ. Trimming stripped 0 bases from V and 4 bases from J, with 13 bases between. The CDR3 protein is CASSLVPDDSYGYTF. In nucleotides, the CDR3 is TGCGCCAGCAGCTTGGTACCGGATGACAGCTATGGCTACACCTTC.

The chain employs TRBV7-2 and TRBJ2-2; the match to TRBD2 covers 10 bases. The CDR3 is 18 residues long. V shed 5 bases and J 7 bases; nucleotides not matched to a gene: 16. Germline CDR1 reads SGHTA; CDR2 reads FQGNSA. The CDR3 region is CASSPSRASGSGSGELFF. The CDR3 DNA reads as TGTGCCAGCAGCCCGAGCCGGGCTAGCGGGAGTGGCAGCGGGGAGCTGTTTTTT.

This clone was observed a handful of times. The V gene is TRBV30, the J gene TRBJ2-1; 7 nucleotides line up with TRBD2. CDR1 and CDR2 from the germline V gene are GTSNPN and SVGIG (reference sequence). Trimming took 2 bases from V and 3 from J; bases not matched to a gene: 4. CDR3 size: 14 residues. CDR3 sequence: CAWSSKRGYNEQFF. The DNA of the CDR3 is TGTGCCTGGAGTTCCAAGCGGGGCTACAATGAGCAGTTCTTC.

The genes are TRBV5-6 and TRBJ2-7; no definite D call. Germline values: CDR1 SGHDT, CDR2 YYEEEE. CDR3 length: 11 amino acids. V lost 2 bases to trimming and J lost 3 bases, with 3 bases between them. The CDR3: CASSFHYEQYF. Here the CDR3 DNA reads TGTGCCAGCAGCTTCCACTACGAGCAGTACTTC.

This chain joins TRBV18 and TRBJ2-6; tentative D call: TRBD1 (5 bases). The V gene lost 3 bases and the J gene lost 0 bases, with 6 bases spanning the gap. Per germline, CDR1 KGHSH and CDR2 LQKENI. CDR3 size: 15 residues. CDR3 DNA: TGTGCCAGCTCACCGACAGACTCTGGGGCCAACGTCCTGACTTTC. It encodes CASSPTDSGANVLTF. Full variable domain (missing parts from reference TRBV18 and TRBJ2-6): NAGVMQNPRHLVRRRGQEARLRCSPMKGHSHVYWYRQLPEEGLKFMVYLQKENIIDESGMPKERFSAEFPKEGPSILRIQQVVRGDSAAYFCASSPTDSGANVLTFGAGSRLTVL.

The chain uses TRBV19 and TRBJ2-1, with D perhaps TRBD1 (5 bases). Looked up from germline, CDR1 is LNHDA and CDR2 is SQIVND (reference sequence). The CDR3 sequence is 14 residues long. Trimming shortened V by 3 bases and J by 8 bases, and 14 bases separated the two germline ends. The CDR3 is CASSIARDRYEQFF. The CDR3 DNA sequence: TGTGCCAGTAGTATCGCCAGGGATCGGTATGAGCAGTTCTTC.